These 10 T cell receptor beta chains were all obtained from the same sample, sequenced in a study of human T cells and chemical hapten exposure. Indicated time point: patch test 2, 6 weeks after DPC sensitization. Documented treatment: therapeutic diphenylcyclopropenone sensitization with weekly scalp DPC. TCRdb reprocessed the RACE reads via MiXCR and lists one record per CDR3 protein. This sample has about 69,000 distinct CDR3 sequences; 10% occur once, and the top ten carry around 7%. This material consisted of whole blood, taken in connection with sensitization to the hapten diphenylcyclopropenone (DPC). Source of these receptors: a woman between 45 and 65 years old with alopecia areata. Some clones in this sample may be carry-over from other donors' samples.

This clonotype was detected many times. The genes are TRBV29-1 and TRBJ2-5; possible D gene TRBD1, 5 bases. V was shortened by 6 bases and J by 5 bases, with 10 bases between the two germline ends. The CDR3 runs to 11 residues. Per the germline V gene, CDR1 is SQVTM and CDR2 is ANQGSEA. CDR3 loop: CSVTTAETQYF. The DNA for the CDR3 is TGCAGCGTAACGACAGCCGAGACCCAGTACTTC.

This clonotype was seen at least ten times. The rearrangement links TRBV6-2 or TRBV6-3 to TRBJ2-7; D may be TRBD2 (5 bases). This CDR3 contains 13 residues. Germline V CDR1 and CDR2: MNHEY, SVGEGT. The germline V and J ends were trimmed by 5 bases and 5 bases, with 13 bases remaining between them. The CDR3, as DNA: TGTGCCAGCAGTCCTACTAGGACCCACGAGCAGTACTTC. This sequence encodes CASSPTRTHEQYF.

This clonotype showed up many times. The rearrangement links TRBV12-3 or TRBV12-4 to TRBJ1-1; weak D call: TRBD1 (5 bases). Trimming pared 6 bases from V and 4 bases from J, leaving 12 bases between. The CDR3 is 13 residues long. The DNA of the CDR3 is TGTGCCAGCAGAGACAGCGGGGGCACTGAAGCTTTCTTT. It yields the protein CASRDSGGTEAFF.

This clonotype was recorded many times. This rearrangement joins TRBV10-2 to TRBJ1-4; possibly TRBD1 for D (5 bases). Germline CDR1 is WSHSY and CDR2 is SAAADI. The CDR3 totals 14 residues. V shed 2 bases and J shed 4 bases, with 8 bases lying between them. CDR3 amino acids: CASSERGVNEKLFF. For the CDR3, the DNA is TGCGCCAGCAGTGAGAGAGGGGTTAATGAAAAACTGTTTTTT.

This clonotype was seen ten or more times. CDR3 sequence: CAWNKNRDTEAFF. CDR3 in DNA: TGTGCCTGGAACAAAAATCGGGACACTGAAGCTTTCTTT. The gene calls are TRBV30 and TRBJ1-1, with D unclear. V lost 4 bases to trimming and J lost 3 bases, with 12 bases between them. This CDR3 has 13 amino acids. Germline V gene lookup returns CDR1 GTSNPN and CDR2 SVGIG (reference sequence).

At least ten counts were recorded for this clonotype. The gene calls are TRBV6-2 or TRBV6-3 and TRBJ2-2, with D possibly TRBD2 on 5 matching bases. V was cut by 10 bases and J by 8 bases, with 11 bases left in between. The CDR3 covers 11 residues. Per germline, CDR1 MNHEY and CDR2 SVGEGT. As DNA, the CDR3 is TGTGCCACTTCATGGAGGGGGGAGCTGTTTTTT. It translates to CATSWRGELFF.

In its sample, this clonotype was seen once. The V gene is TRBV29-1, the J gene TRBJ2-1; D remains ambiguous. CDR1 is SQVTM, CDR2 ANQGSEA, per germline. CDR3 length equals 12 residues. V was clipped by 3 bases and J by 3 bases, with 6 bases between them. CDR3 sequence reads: CSVDRIYNEQFF. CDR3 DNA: TGCAGCGTTGATAGGATCTACAATGAGCAGTTCTTC.

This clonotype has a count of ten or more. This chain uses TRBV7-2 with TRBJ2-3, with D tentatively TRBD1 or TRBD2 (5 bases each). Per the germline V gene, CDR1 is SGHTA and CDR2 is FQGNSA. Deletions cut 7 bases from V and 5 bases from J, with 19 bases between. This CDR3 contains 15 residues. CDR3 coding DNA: TGTGCCAGCACCCTTTGGGGGATTGGTGTAGATACGCAGTATTTT. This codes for CASTLWGIGVDTQYF.

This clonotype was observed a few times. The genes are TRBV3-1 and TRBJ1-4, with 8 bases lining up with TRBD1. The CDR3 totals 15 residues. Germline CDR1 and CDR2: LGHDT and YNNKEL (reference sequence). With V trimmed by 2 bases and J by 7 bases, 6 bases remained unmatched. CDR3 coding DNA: TGTGCCAGCAGCCAACGACAGGGGAGCGGTGAAAAACTGTTTTTT. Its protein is CASSQRQGSGEKLFF.

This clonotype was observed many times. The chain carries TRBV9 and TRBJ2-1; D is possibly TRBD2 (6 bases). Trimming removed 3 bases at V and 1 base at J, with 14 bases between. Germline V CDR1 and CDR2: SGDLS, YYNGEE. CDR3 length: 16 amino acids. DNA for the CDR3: TGTGCCAGCAGCGGCCAGACTAGTCCTTCCTACAATGAGCAGTTCTTC. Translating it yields CASSGQTSPSYNEQFF.